The clone carrying this T cell receptor (beta chain) was seen a single time. These data belong to a study of cytomegalovirus exposure and HLA in healthy donors. 13 Jbeta primers and 60 Vbeta primers were used for the PCR. TCRdb's table, derived via immunoSEQ multiplex PCR, lists solely in-frame clones and lacks some. This table has under 250,000 clones, roughly 87% appearing once. The sample comprised PBMCs. This receptor was obtained from a man in his forties or fifties in good health and CMV-seropositive.

The CDR3: CASSSGEGGADTQYF. In nucleotides, the CDR3 is TGTGCCAGCAGCTCCGGGGAGGGTGGGGCAGATACGCAGTATTTT. The chain uses TRBV11-2 and TRBJ2-3; TRBD2 matches at 7 bases. This CDR3 is 15 amino acids long. Germline CDR1 SGHAT, CDR2 FQNNGV. Trimming cost V 4 bases and J 4 bases; bases outside gene matches: 8. Supplemented by reference TRBV11-2 and TRBJ2-3, the full variable domain reads EAGVAQSPRYKIIEKRQSVAFWCNPISGHATLYWYQQILGQGPKLLIQFQNNGVVDDSQLPKDRFSAERLKGVDSTLKIQPAKLEDSAVYLCASSSGEGGADTQYFGPGTRLTVL.